This T cell receptor (beta chain) came from a study of beta chain features in type 1 diabetes. Study-level points and caveats: Significant though moderate, a shortening of TCRB CDR3s appeared in all four CD4+ subsets of Type 1 diabetes patients.

cDNA synthesis used the whole RNA isolate, giving expressed TCRB sequences. The table came from immunoSEQ multiplex PCR; TCRdb's copy has only in-frame clones and leaves some out. The sample has 500,000 to 800,000 clones, roughly 12% seen once; the top ten hold around 0.12%. This clone was picked up a small number of times. No antigen is known for it. This CDR3 region has 14 residues. V shed 1 base and J shed 8 bases, with 10 bases lying between them. Looked up from germline, CDR1 is SGHNT and CDR2 is YYREEE (reference sequence). This sequence joins TRBV5-4 and TRBJ1-6; D perhaps matches TRBD1 (6 bases). The sample was naive CD4+ T cells from blood. The origin of this receptor is a man aged 30 to 45 with type 1 diabetes. The CDR3 DNA is TGTGCCAGCAGCTTGACAGGGTCGGATTCACCCCTCCACTTT. Encoded protein: CASSLTGSDSPLHF.